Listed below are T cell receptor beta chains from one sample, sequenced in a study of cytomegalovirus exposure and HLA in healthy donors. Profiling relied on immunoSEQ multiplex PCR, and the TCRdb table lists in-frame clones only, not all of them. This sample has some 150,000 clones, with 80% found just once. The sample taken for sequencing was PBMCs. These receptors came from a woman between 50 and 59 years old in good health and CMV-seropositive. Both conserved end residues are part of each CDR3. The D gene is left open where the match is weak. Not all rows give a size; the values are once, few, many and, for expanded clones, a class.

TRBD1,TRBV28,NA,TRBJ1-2,CASSFRTGGGGYTF,TGTGCCAGCAGTTTCCGGACAGGGGGTGGTGGCTACACCTTC
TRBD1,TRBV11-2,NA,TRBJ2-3,CASRNPGQGPGDTQYF,TGTGCCAGCAGAAATCCGGGACAGGGGCCCGGAGATACGCAGTATTTT
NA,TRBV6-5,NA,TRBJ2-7,CASRLRSSYEQYF,TGTGCCAGCAGATTGAGGAGCTCCTACGAGCAGTACTTC
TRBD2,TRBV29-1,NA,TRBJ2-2,CSVEDLLGGARPVWELFF,TGCAGCGTTGAAGATCTCCTGGGAGGGGCCAGGCCGGTCTGGGAGCTGTTTTTT
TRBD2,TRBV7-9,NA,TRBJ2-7,CSSGLAGGDEQYF,TGTTCCAGCGGACTAGCGGGAGGGGACGAGCAGTACTTC
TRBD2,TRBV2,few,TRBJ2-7,CASSRLADSYEQYF,TGTGCCAGCAGCCGACTAGCGGACTCCTACGAGCAGTACTTC
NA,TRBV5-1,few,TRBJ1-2,CASSLEGGDYGYTF,TGCGCCAGCAGCTTGGAAGGGGGAGACTATGGCTACACCTTC
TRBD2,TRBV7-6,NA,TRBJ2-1,CASSARLAGAYNEQFF,TGTGCCAGCAGCGCCAGACTAGCGGGAGCCTACAATGAGCAGTTCTTC
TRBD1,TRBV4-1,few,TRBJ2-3,CASSWDSNTDTQYF,TGCGCCAGCAGCTGGGACAGCAACACAGATACGCAGTATTTT
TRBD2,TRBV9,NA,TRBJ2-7,CASSGRNSLAEISYEQYF,TGTGCCAGCAGCGGCCGAAACTCCCTAGCGGAAATCTCCTACGAGCAGTACTTC
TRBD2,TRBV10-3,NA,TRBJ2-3,CAITGGIAGGRGDTQYF,TGTGCCATCACCGGAGGAATAGCGGGAGGTAGAGGAGATACGCAGTATTTT
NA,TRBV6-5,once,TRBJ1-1,CASSYVQGLAFF,TGTGCCAGCAGTTACGTCCAGGGGCTTGCTTTCTTT
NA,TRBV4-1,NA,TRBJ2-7,CASSQDRGSGSYEQYF,TGCGCCAGCAGCCAAGATCGAGGGTCCGGTTCCTACGAGCAGTACTTC
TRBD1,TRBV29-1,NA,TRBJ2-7,CSVEGQGTYEQYF,TGCAGCGTTGAGGGACAGGGCACCTACGAGCAGTACTTC
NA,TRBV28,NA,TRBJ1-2,CASSFPGGGQNYGYTF,TGTGCCAGCAGTTTCCCCGGTGGGGGACAAAACTATGGCTACACCTTC
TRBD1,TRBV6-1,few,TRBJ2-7,CASTTRTGYEQYF,TGTGCCAGCACCACCCGGACAGGGTACGAGCAGTACTTC
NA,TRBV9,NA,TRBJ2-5,CASSVSREEETQYF,TGTGCCAGCAGCGTATCCAGGGAAGAAGAGACCCAGTACTTC
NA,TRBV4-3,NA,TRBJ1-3,CASSQDGARSVPGDTIYF,TGCGCCAGCAGCCAAGATGGGGCCCGCAGTGTCCCTGGAGACACCATATATTTT
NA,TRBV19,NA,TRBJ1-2,CASSPPFGTYYTF,TGTGCCAGTAGTCCACCCTTCGGGACTTACTACACCTTC
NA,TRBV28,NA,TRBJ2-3,CASSLGQGRWTDTQYF,TGTGCCAGCAGTTTAGGGCAGGGCCGGTGGACAGATACGCAGTATTTT
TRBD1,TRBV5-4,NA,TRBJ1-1,CASSYPDRESEAFF,TGTGCCAGCAGCTACCCGGACAGGGAATCTGAAGCTTTCTTT
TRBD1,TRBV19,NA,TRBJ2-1,CASSALDRGLVAEQFF,TGTGCCAGTAGTGCCCTGGACAGGGGCTTAGTCGCTGAGCAGTTCTTC
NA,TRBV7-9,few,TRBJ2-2,CASRWEVGELFF,TGTGCCAGCAGATGGGAGGTCGGGGAGCTGTTTTTT
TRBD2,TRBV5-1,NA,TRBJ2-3,CASSLTGLAGGGGDTQYF,TGCGCCAGCAGCTTGACGGGACTAGCGGGCGGAGGAGGAGATACGCAGTATTTT
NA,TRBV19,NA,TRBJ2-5,CASKQRHLLQETQYF,TGTGCCAGTAAACAACGACACCTGCTCCAAGAGACCCAGTACTTC
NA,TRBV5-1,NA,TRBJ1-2,CASSEDTNYGYTF,TGCGCCAGCAGTGAGGACACAAACTATGGCTACACCTTC